The T cell receptor (beta chain) under discussion was sequenced for a study of blood T cell repertoires in COVID-19. In the source study's methods: It was from reference gene primer amplification that nucleated cell counts were estimated. The protocol was immunoSEQ multiplex PCR, while the TCRdb copy is restricted to in-frame clones and leaves out a portion. Clone size and the V and J calls come from that table; the DNA yielded D and trimming. This repertoire shows hundreds of thousands of clones, 80% to 90% found once; its top ten account for around 1.1%. Participant ages covered roughly 18 to 89 years across 20 to 30 US areas. Cohort 3 recovered donors had two negative PCRs, clearance, or symptom resolution. The CDR3 contains 14 residues. Trimming removed 0 bases from V and 2 bases from J, with 6 bases in between. Germline V gene sequence: CDR1 SGDLS, CDR2 YYNGEE.

The origin of this receptor is a man aged 30 to 39 who had recovered from COVID-19. What was sequenced was PBMCs or T cells enriched from blood (not recorded which). This chain links TRBV9 with TRBJ2-1, with unresolved D. DNA for the CDR3: TGTGCCAGCAGCGTAGTGTACACCTACAATGAGCAGTTCTTC. Translation: CASSVVYTYNEQFF.